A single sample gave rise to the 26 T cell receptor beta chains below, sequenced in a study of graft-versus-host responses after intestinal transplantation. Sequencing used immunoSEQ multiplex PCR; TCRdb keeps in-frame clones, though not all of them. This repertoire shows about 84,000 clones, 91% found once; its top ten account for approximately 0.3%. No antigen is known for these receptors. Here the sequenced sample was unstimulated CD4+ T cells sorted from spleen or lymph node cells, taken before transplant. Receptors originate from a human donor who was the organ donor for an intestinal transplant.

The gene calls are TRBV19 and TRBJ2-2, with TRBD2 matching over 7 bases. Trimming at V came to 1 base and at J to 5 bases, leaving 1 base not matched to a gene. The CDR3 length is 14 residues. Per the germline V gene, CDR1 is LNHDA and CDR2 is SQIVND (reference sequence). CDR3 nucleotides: TGTGCCAGTAGTATAGCAGCGGGAACCGGGGAGCTGTTTTTT. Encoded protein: CASSIAAGTGELFF.

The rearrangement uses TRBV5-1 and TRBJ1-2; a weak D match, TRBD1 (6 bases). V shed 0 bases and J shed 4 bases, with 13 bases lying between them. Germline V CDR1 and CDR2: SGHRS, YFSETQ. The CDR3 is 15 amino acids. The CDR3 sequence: CASSLAGVPLYGYTF. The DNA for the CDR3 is TGCGCCAGCAGCTTGGCAGGGGTCCCACTCTATGGCTACACCTTC. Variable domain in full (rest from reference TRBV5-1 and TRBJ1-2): KAGVTQTPRYLIKTRGQQVTLSCSPISGHRSVSWYQQTPGQGLQFLFEYFSETQRNKGNFPGRFSGRQFSNSRSEMNVSTLELGDSALYLCASSLAGVPLYGYTFGSGTRLTVV.

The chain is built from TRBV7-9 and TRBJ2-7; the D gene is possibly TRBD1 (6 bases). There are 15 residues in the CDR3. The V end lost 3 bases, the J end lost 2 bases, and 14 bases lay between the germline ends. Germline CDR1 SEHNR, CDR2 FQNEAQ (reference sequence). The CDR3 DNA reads TGTGCCAGCAGCTTCGGGAACAGGGACACCTACGAGCAGTACTTC. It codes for CASSFGNRDTYEQYF.

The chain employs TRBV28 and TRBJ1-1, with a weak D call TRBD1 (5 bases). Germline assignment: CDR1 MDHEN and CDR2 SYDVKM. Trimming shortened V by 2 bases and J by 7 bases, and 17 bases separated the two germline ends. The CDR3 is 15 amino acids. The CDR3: CASSLPDSVQSEAFF. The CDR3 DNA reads TGTGCCAGCAGTTTACCTGACAGTGTTCAGAGTGAAGCTTTCTTT.

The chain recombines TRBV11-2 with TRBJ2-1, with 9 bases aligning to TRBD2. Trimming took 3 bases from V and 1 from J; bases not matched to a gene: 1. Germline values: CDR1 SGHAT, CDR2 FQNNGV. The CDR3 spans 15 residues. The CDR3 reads CASSFSGGSYNEQFF. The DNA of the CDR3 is TGTGCCAGCAGCTTCAGCGGGGGGTCCTACAATGAGCAGTTCTTC. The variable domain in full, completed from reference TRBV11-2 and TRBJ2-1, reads EAGVAQSPRYKIIEKRQSVAFWCNPISGHATLYWYQQILGQGPKLLIQFQNNGVVDDSQLPKDRFSAERLKGVDSTLKIQPAKLEDSAVYLCASSFSGGSYNEQFFGPGTRLTVL.

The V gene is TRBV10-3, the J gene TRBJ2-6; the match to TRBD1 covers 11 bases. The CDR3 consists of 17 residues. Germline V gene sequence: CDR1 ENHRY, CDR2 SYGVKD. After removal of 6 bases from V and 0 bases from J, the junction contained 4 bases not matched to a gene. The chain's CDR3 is CAIRPGQGGSGANVLTF. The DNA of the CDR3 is TGTGCCATCAGACCGGGACAGGGGGGCTCTGGGGCCAACGTCCTGACTTTC.

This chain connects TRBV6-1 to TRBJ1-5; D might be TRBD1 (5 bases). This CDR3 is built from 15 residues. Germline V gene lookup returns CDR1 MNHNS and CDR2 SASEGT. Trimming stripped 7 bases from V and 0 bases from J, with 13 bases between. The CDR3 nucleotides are TGTGCCAGCACGACTCAGGGCTATAGCAATCAGCCCCAGCATTTT. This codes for CASTTQGYSNQPQHF.

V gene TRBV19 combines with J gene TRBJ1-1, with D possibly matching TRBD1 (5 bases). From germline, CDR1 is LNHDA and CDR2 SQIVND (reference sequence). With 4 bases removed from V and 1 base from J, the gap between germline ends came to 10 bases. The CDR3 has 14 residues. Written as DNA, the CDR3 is TGTGCCAGTAGTAAACTAACAGGGAACACTGAAGCTTTCTTT. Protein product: CASSKLTGNTEAFF.

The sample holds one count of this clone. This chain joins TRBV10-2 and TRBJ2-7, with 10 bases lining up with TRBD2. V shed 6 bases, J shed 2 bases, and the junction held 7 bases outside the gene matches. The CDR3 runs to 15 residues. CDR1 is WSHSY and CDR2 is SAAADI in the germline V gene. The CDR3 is CASSHPSGGTYEQYF. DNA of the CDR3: TGCGCCAGCAGCCATCCTAGCGGGGGAACCTACGAGCAGTACTTC.

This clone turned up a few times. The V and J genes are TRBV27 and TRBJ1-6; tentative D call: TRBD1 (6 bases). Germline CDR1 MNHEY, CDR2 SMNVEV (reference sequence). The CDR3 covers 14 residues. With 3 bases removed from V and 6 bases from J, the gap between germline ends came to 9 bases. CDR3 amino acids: CASSFQGFNSPLHF. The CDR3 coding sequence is TGTGCCAGCAGTTTTCAGGGGTTTAATTCACCCCTCCACTTT.

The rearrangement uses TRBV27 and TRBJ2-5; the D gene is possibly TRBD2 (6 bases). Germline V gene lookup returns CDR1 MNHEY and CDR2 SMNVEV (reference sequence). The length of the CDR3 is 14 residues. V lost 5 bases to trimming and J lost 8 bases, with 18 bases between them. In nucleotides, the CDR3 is TGTGCCAGCAGTCCATGGGACTTCCGGAGAACCCAGTACTTC. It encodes CASSPWDFRRTQYF.

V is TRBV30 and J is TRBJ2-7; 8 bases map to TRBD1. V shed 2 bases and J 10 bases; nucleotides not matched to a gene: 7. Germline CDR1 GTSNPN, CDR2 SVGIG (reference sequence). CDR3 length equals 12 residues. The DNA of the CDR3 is TGTGCCTGGAGTATGACAGGGGATCGACAGTACTTC. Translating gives CAWSMTGDRQYF.

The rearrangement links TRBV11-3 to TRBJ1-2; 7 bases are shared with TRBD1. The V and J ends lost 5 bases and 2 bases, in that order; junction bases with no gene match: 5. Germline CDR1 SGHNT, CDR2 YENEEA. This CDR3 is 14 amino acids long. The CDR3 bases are TGTGCCAGCAGCAGTCAGGGGGGAAACTATGGCTACACCTTC. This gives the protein CASSSQGGNYGYTF. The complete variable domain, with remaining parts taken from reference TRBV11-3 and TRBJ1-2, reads EAGVVQSPRYKIIEKKQPVAFWCNPISGHNTLYWYLQNLGQGPELLIRYENEEAVDDSQLPKDRFSAERLKGVDSTLKIQPAELGDSAVYLCASSSQGGNYGYTFGSGTRLTVV.

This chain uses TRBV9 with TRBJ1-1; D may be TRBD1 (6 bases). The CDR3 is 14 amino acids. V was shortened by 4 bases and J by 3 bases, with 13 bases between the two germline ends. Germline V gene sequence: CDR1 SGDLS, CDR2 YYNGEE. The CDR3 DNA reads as TGTGCCAGCAGCTCAGGGGTAGGGTACACTGAAGCTTTCTTT. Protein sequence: CASSSGVGYTEAFF. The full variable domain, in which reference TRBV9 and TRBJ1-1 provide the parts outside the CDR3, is DSGVTQTPKHLITATGQRVTLRCSPRSGDLSVYWYQQSLDQGLQFLIQYYNGEERAKGNILERFSAQQFPDLHSELNLSSLELGDSALYFCASSSGVGYTEAFFGQGTRLTVV.

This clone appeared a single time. The DNA of the CDR3 is TGTGCCAGCAGTGAAGGGTTTGGGGCAGTTAGGGGGAATGGCTACACCTTC. Its translation: CASSEGFGAVRGNGYTF. J is TRBJ1-2 and V is TRBV2; a possible D gene is TRBD1 (6 bases). The CDR3 is 17 amino acids. CDR1 SNHLY and CDR2 FYNNEI come from the germline V gene. The V gene lost 1 base and the J gene lost 6 bases, with 21 bases spanning the gap.

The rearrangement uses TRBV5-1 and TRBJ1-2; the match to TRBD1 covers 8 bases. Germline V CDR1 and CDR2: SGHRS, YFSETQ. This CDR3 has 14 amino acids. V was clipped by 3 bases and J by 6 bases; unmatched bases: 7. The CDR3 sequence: CASSWTQGANGYTF. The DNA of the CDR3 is TGCGCCAGCAGCTGGACTCAGGGGGCCAATGGCTACACCTTC.

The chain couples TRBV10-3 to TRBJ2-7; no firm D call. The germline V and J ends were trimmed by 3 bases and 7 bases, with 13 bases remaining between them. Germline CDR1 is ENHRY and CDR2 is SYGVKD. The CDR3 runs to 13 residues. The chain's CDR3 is CAISDQFSREQYF. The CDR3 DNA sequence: TGTGCCATCAGTGATCAGTTTTCGAGGGAGCAGTACTTC.

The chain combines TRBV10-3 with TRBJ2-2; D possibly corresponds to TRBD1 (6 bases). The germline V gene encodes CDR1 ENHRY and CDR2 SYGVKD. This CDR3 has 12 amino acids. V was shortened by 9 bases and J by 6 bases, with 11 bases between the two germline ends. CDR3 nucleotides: TGTGCCATTAGCAGGGGATCCGGGGAGCTGTTTTTT. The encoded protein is CAISRGSGELFF.

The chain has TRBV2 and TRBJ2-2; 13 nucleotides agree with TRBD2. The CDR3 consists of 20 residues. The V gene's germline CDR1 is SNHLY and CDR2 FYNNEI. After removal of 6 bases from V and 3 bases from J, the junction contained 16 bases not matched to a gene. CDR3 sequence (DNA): TGTGCCAGCAGGGGGGAACGCTTCAAACTAGCGGGGGGGCACACCGGGGAGCTGTTTTTT. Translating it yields CASRGERFKLAGGHTGELFF.

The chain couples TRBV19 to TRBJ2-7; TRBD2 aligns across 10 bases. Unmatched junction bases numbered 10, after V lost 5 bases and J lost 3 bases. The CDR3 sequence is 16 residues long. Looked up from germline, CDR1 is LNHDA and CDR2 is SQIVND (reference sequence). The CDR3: CASSSRGTSEYYEQYF. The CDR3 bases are TGTGCCAGTAGTTCCCGCGGGACTAGCGAATACTACGAGCAGTACTTC.

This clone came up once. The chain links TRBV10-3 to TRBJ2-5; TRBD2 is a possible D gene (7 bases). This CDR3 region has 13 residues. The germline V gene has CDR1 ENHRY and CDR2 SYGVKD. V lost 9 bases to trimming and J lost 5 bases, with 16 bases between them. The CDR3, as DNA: TGTGCCATTAGTCCGAGGGGGGGGGAGACCCAGTACTTC. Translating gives CAISPRGGETQYF.

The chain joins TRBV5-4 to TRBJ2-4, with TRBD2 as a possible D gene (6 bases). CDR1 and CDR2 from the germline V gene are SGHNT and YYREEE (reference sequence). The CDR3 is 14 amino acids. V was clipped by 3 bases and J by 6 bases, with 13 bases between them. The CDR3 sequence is CASSSGRGSNIQYF. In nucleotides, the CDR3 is TGTGCCAGCAGCTCGGGCCGGGGGTCAAACATTCAGTACTTC. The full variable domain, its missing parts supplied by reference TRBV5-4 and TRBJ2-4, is ETGVTQSPTHLIKTRGQQVTLRCSSQSGHNTVSWYQQALGQGPQFIFQYYREEENGRGNFPPRFSGLQFPNYSSELNVNALELDDSALYLCASSSGRGSNIQYFGAGTRLSVL.

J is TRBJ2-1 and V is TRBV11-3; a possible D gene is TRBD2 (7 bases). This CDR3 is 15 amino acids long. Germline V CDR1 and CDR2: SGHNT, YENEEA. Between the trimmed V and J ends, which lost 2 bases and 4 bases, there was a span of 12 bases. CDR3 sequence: CASSLRGREYNEQFF. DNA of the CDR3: TGTGCCAGCAGCTTAAGGGGGAGGGAGTACAATGAGCAGTTCTTC.

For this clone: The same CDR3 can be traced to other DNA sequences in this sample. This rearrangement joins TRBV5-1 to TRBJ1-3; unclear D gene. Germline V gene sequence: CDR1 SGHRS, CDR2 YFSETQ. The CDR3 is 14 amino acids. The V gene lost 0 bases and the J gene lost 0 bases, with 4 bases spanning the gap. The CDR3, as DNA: TGCGCCAGCAGCTTGGATAACTCTGGAAACACCATATATTTT. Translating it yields CASSLDNSGNTIYF.

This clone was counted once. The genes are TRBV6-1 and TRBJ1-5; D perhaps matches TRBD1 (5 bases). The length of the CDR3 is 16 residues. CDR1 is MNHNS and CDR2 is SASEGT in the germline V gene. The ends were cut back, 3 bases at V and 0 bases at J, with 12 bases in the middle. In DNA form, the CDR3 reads TGTGCCAGCAGTGATAAGGGGTCTAATAGCAATCAGCCCCAGCATTTT. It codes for CASSDKGSNSNQPQHF.

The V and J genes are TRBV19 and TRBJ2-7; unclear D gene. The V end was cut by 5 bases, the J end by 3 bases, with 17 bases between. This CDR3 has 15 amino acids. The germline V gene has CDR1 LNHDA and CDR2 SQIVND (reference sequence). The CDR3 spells CASSDGGSISYEQYF. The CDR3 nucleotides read TGTGCCAGTAGTGACGGCGGTTCGATAAGCTACGAGCAGTACTTC.